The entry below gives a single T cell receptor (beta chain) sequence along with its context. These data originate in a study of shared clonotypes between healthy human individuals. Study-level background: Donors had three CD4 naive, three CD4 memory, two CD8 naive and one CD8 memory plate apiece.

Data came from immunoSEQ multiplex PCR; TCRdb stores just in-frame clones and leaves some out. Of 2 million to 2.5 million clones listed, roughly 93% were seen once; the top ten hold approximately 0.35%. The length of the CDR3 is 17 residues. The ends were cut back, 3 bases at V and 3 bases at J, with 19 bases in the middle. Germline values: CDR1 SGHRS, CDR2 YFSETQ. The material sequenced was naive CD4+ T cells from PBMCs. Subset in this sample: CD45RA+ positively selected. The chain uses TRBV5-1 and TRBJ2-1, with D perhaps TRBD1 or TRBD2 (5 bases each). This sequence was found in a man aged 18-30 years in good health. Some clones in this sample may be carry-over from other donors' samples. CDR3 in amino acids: CASSSRVGASIYNEQFF. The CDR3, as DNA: TGCGCCAGCAGCTCCCGGGTCGGGGCGTCGATCTACAATGAGCAGTTCTTC. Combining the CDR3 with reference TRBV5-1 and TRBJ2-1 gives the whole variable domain KAGVTQTPRYLIKTRGQQVTLSCSPISGHRSVSWYQQTPGQGLQFLFEYFSETQRNKGNFPGRFSGRQFSNSRSEMNVSTLELGDSALYLCASSSRVGASIYNEQFFGPGTRLTVL.